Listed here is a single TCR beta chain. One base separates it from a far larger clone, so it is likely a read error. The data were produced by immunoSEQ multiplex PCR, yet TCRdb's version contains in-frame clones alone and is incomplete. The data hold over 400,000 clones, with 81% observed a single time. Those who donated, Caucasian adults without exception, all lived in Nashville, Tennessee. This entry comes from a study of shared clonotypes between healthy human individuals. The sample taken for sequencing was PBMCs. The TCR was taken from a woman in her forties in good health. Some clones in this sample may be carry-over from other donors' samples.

The CDR3 spells CASRWTSVRYEQYF. The DNA of the CDR3 is TGTGCCAGCAGGTGGACTAGCGTGAGATACGAGCAGTACTTC. The V call is TRBV6-6, the J call TRBJ2-7, with 9 bases fitting TRBD2. V trimming: 6 bases; J trimming: 4 bases; junction bases outside the gene matches: 7. Germline V gives CDR1 MNHNY, CDR2 SVGAGI (reference sequence). CDR3 length equals 14 residues.